This T cell receptor beta chain was identified during a study of tissue T cells after allogeneic stem cell transplantation. A word on this clone: The gene names here belong to mouse.

Profiling relied on immunoSEQ multiplex PCR, and the TCRdb table lists in-frame clones only, not all of them. The sample holds about 48,000 clones, approximately 70% seen once. The sequenced material came from sorted cells pooled from one or two spleens. The sequence was obtained from a pool of C57BL/6 mice in good health.

The CDR3 DNA, read in part, is TGTGCCTGGAGTCTAGAGGGGGTGAATTCTGGAAATACGCTCTAT. This sequence encodes CAWSLEGVNSGNTLY. The CDR3 in full is CAWSLEGVNSGNTLYF. The chain has TRBV31 and TRBJ1-3; possible D gene TRBD1, 6 bases. Sequencing ends 1 residue short of the CDR3 end; the germline J gene provides the rest. The CDR3 runs 16 residues. The V gene's germline CDR1 is GKSSPN and CDR2 SITVG. The V and J ends lost 0 bases and 0 bases respectively, with 12 bases between them.